Shown below are 31 T cell receptor beta chains from a single sample sequenced in a study of T cell responses to AZD1222 COVID-19 vaccine. Only in-frame clones appear in the TCRdb table, and some are missing; sequencing was by immunoSEQ multiplex PCR. Of tens of thousands of clones in the sample, over 70% were seen once. The material sequenced was peripheral blood, taken on day 0 of AZD1222 vaccination. The receptors shown here come from an adult in good health.

In its sample, this clone was seen a few times. The chain combines TRBV28 with TRBJ2-6; D not certain. V was cut by 3 bases and J by 4 bases, with 4 bases left in between. Germline CDR1 reads MDHEN; CDR2 reads SYDVKM. The CDR3 runs 13 residues. CDR3 sequence: CASSFPGANVLTF. In DNA form, the CDR3 reads TGTGCCAGCAGTTTCCCCGGGGCCAACGTCCTGACTTTC.

The rearrangement joins TRBV4-3 to TRBJ2-1, with TRBD2 identical over 11 bases. CDR1 and CDR2 (germline): LGHNA, YSLEER. The CDR3 has 13 amino acids. J was trimmed by 8 bases and V by 5 bases; bases with no gene match: 2. The CDR3 DNA sequence: TGCGCCAGCAGCGGGACTAGCGGTCATGAGCAGTTCTTC. It is translated as CASSGTSGHEQFF.

The chain is built from TRBV3-1 (or the pseudogene TRBV3-2) and TRBJ1-2, with D tentatively TRBD1 (6 bases). In germline, CDR1 is LGHDT, CDR2 YNNKEL (reference sequence). This CDR3 is 15 amino acids long. Trimming pared 4 bases from V and 8 bases from J, leaving 20 bases between. Here the CDR3 reads CASSPTGTSIEGYTF. CDR3 DNA sequence: TGTGCCAGCAGCCCGACCGGGACATCGATCGAGGGCTACACCTTC.

V gene TRBV2 combines with J gene TRBJ1-2; D unresolved. This CDR3 has 14 residues. The germline V and J ends were trimmed by 7 bases and 5 bases, with 17 bases remaining between them. From germline, CDR1 is SNHLY and CDR2 FYNNEI. The CDR3 here is CASKGGYRGYGYTF. The CDR3 DNA follows: TGTGCCAGCAAGGGAGGGTACCGAGGGTATGGCTACACCTTC.

The V and J genes are TRBV10-3 and TRBJ2-1; 7 bases are shared with TRBD2. The V gene end was trimmed by 8 bases and the J gene end by 3 bases; junction bases not matched to a gene: 7. CDR1 and CDR2 from the germline V gene are ENHRY and SYGVKD. The CDR3 covers 14 residues. DNA for the CDR3: TGTGCCATCCGGCCGGGACTACACTACAATGAGCAGTTCTTC. Protein: CAIRPGLHYNEQFF.

This clone was found once. The chain has TRBV6-1 and TRBJ1-6, with 7 bases fitting TRBD1. The germline V gene encodes CDR1 MNHNS and CDR2 SASEGT. There are 15 residues in the CDR3. Trimming at V came to 7 bases and at J to 6 bases, leaving 9 bases not matched to a gene. The CDR3 reads CASTPQGLANSPLHF. The CDR3 DNA follows: TGTGCCAGCACCCCACAGGGGCTCGCTAATTCACCCCTCCACTTT.

This chain joins TRBV27 and TRBJ2-7, with 7 bases identical to TRBD1. Germline CDR1 and CDR2: MNHEY and SMNVEV (reference sequence). The V and J ends lost 0 bases and 4 bases, in that order; junction bases with no gene match: 6. This CDR3 region has 15 residues. CDR3 amino acids: CASSLSRGRDYEQYF. The CDR3 bases are TGTGCCAGCAGTTTATCGAGGGGGCGAGATTACGAGCAGTACTTC.

Only one count was recorded for this clone. The chain couples TRBV4-1 to TRBJ1-2, with 8 positions matching TRBD1. CDR1 and CDR2 from the germline V gene are MGHRA and YSYEKL. This CDR3 contains 13 residues. V shed 7 bases, J shed 8 bases, and the junction held 9 bases outside the gene matches. CDR3 DNA sequence: TGCGCCAGCAAATTTCAGGGGGCGGAGGGCTACACCTTC. Encoded protein: CASKFQGAEGYTF.

The rearrangement joins TRBV15 to TRBJ2-7; D unresolved. Trimming stripped 0 bases from V and 3 bases from J, with 12 bases between. Germline values: CDR1 LNHNV, CDR2 YYDKDF (reference sequence). CDR3 size: 15 residues. The CDR3 nucleotides are TGTGCCACCAGCAGAGAAGGCTGGAATAACTACGAGCAGTACTTC. Its translation is CATSREGWNNYEQYF.

This sequence joins TRBV6-5 and TRBJ2-5, with D tentatively TRBD2 (6 bases). V gave up 8 bases and J gave up 4 bases, with 14 bases separating them. Germline V gene sequence: CDR1 MNHEY, CDR2 SVGAGI. The CDR3 extends over 13 amino acids. For the CDR3, the DNA is TGTGCCAGCGGGAGGACCCCCACAGAGACCCAGTACTTC. Protein sequence: CASGRTPTETQYF.

The chain carries TRBV12-5 and TRBJ1-2; D gene unclear. The CDR3 runs to 14 residues. The germline CDR1 and CDR2 sequences are LGHNT and FRNRAP. V was pared by 1 base and J by 4 bases, with 10 bases between. CDR3 coding DNA: TGTGCTAGTGGTTTGGGCGAATCAACCTATGGCTACACCTTC. Amino acids: CASGLGESTYGYTF.

The DNA for the CDR3 is TGTGCCAGCAGGATTGGACAGGGGTACACTGAAGCTTTCTTT. Protein: CASRIGQGYTEAFF. This rearrangement joins TRBV5-4 to TRBJ1-1, with TRBD1 matching 9 bases. CDR1 SGHNT and CDR2 YYREEE come from the germline V gene (reference sequence). V lost 5 bases and J lost 3; bases outside the gene matches: 5. CDR3 length equals 14 residues.

The V call is TRBV12-3 or TRBV12-4, the J call TRBJ1-5, with TRBD1 matching over 9 bases. The V segment lost 3 bases and the J segment 9 bases; nucleotides outside the gene matches: 3. CDR3 size: 13 residues. The CDR3 coding sequence is TGTGCCAGCAGTTTCGGACAGGGGCGGCCCCAGCATTTT. It specifies CASSFGQGRPQHF.

In DNA form, the CDR3 reads TGTGCCAGTAGTAGCCCCCACAGGGGGCAGGATGGCTACACCTTC. Translating gives CASSSPHRGQDGYTF. The chain recombines TRBV19 with TRBJ1-2; 9 nucleotides align to TRBD1. The germline V gene encodes CDR1 LNHDA and CDR2 SQIVND (reference sequence). Unmatched junction bases numbered 9, after V lost 4 bases and J lost 6 bases. This CDR3 spans 15 amino acids.

V gene TRBV24-1 combines with J gene TRBJ2-6; 9 bases match TRBD1. Looked up from germline, CDR1 is KGHDR and CDR2 is SFDVKD. Losses at the gene ends were 3 bases for V and 0 bases for J; bases not matched to a gene: 2. The CDR3 covers 17 residues. The DNA of the CDR3 is TGTGCCACCAGTGATGGGACAGGGATCTCTGGGGCCAACGTCCTGACTTTC. Translated: CATSDGTGISGANVLTF.

This clone was picked up a small number of times. The chain employs TRBV11-2 and TRBJ1-2, with TRBD1 matching over 7 bases. The CDR3 has 16 amino acids. Germline assignment: CDR1 SGHAT and CDR2 FQNNGV. V lost 3 bases to trimming and J lost 4 bases; unmatched junction nucleotides: 11. The CDR3 loop is CASSFDGQAPLYGYTF. DNA for the CDR3: TGTGCCAGCAGCTTCGATGGACAGGCGCCTCTCTATGGCTACACCTTC.

The rearrangement uses TRBV9 and TRBJ2-5; 10 positions agree with TRBD2. This CDR3 comprises 20 residues. Germline CDR1 is SGDLS and CDR2 is YYNGEE. The V and J ends lost 0 bases and 4 bases, in that order; junction bases with no gene match: 18. The CDR3 is CASSVEPGVAGGTRAETQYF. CDR3 sequence (DNA): TGTGCCAGCAGCGTAGAACCCGGGGTAGCGGGGGGCACAAGGGCAGAGACCCAGTACTTC.

The chain couples TRBV6-6 to TRBJ1-4; unclear D gene. The CDR3 covers 11 residues. The germline V and J ends were trimmed by 8 bases and 8 bases, with 9 bases remaining between them. Germline V gene lookup returns CDR1 MNHNY and CDR2 SVGAGI (reference sequence). For the CDR3, the DNA is TGTGCCAGCGGGTTGATAGAAAAACTGTTTTTT. Protein sequence: CASGLIEKLFF.

This clone was seen more than once but under ten times. The V and J genes are TRBV2 and TRBJ2-3, with D unresolved. CDR3 size: 14 residues. Germline loops: CDR1 SNHLY, CDR2 FYNNEI. V gave up 6 bases and J gave up 1 base, with 11 bases separating them. In DNA, the CDR3 is TGTGCCAGCAGCCCTCTCGGGCGCACAGATACGCAGTATTTT. Translating it yields CASSPLGRTDTQYF.

This clone was seen many times. The rearrangement joins TRBV7-9 to TRBJ2-1, with D possibly being TRBD2 (6 bases). The CDR3 spans 12 residues. CDR1 and CDR2 (germline): SEHNR, FQNEAQ (reference sequence). The CDR3 sequence: CAGGGSYNEQFF. As DNA, the CDR3 is TGTGCGGGGGGAGGCTCCTACAATGAGCAGTTCTTC.

The rearrangement links TRBV19 to TRBJ2-2; no firm D call. There are 13 residues in the CDR3. V was pared by 7 bases and J by 2 bases, with 8 bases between. The V gene's germline CDR1 is LNHDA and CDR2 SQIVND (reference sequence). The CDR3 reads CASTSFNTGELFF. The CDR3 nucleotides are TGTGCCAGTACATCGTTCAACACCGGGGAGCTGTTTTTT.

This clone was counted only a few times. The chain joins TRBV2 to TRBJ1-5, with D tentatively TRBD1 (5 bases). V dropped 4 bases and J dropped 6 bases, with 16 bases sitting between them. Germline lookup yields CDR1 SNHLY and CDR2 FYNNEI. The length of the CDR3 is 15 residues. In DNA, the CDR3 is TGTGCCAGCAGTGGTGGGACTGCTCTTGGTCAGCCCCAGCATTTT. Amino acid sequence: CASSGGTALGQPQHF. The entire variable domain, with the rest obtained from reference TRBV2 and TRBJ1-5, is as follows: EPEVTQTPSHQVTQMGQEVILRCVPISNHLYFYWYRQILGQKVEFLVSFYNNEISEKSEIFDDQFSVERPDGSNFTLKIRSTKLEDSAMYFCASSGGTALGQPQHFGDGTRLSIL.

The J gene is TRBJ1-6, the V gene TRBV3-1 (or the pseudogene TRBV3-2); 8 nucleotides match TRBD1. This CDR3 is built from 15 residues. From germline, CDR1 is LGHDT and CDR2 YNNKEL (reference sequence). The junction had 6 bases not matched to a gene; V was cut back by 6 bases and J by 5 bases. The CDR3: CASRPTGQDNSPLHF. CDR3 nucleotides: TGTGCCAGCAGACCCACGGGACAGGATAATTCACCCCTCCACTTT.

The J gene is TRBJ2-1, the V gene TRBV11-3; no clear D gene. V lost 5 bases to trimming and J lost 7 bases, with 21 bases between them. CDR1 and CDR2 from the germline V gene are SGHNT and YENEEA. The CDR3 runs to 16 residues. The CDR3 loop is CASSPSFGFPGNEQFF. CDR3 DNA: TGTGCCAGCAGCCCCAGTTTTGGGTTCCCCGGGAATGAGCAGTTCTTC. Full variable domain (missing parts from reference TRBV11-3 and TRBJ2-1): EAGVVQSPRYKIIEKKQPVAFWCNPISGHNTLYWYLQNLGQGPELLIRYENEEAVDDSQLPKDRFSAERLKGVDSTLKIQPAELGDSAVYLCASSPSFGFPGNEQFFGPGTRLTVL.

The chain recombines TRBV27 with TRBJ1-6; 9 bases agree with TRBD1. Trimming removed 3 bases from V and 10 bases from J; junction bases left unmatched: 7. CDR1 and CDR2 from the germline V gene are MNHEY and SMNVEV (reference sequence). This CDR3 is built from 15 residues. The CDR3 nucleotides read TGTGCCAGCAGTTTCGGGACAGGGTTAATATCACCCCTCCACTTT. It specifies CASSFGTGLISPLHF.

The chain couples TRBV27 to TRBJ2-7; possibly TRBD1 for D (6 bases). Trimming cost V 4 bases and J 5 bases, with 18 bases left between them. The CDR3 has 15 residues. Germline lookup yields CDR1 MNHEY and CDR2 SMNVEV (reference sequence). In DNA, the CDR3 is TGTGCCAGCAGTTCGCCGGTCAGGGGTAAGGACGAGCAGTACTTC. It codes for CASSSPVRGKDEQYF.

V and J are TRBV19 and TRBJ2-3; D is possibly TRBD1 (5 bases). CDR3 length: 16 amino acids. V was trimmed by 5 bases and J by 2 bases, leaving 17 bases between them. Germline-derived CDR1 and CDR2 are LNHDA and SQIVND (reference sequence). CDR3 nucleotide sequence: TGTGCCAGTAGTTACCCGGGCAGGGAAACCACAGATACGCAGTATTTT. Translating it yields CASSYPGRETTDTQYF.

The chain combines TRBV7-2 with TRBJ1-1, with D possibly TRBD1 on 5 matching bases. CDR3 length equals 12 residues. CDR1 is SGHTA and CDR2 is FQGNSA in the germline V gene. Trimming left V 9 bases short and J 7 bases short, with 15 bases between. The chain's CDR3 is CASKLMGDEAFF. The CDR3 DNA reads TGTGCCAGTAAATTAATGGGGGATGAAGCTTTCTTT.

V is TRBV6-6 and J is TRBJ1-5, with TRBD1 matching 10 bases. Germline V gene sequence: CDR1 MNHNY, CDR2 SVGAGI (reference sequence). This CDR3 comprises 14 residues. With 6 bases clipped from V and 6 bases from J, the junction kept 5 bases outside the gene matches. In nucleotides, the CDR3 is TGTGCCAGCAGGACAGGGGGCAGGAGTCAGCCCCAGCATTTT. It is translated as CASRTGGRSQPQHF.

The sample holds one count of this clone. The V and J genes are TRBV7-2 and TRBJ2-5; D might be TRBD2 (5 bases). Germline V gene lookup returns CDR1 SGHTA and CDR2 FQGNSA. V dropped 3 bases and J dropped 7 bases, with 15 bases sitting between them. The CDR3 consists of 14 residues. Here the CDR3 reads CASSLFFPEGTQYF. The CDR3 bases are TGTGCCAGCAGCTTGTTTTTTCCCGAGGGGACCCAGTACTTC. The full variable domain, rest sourced from reference TRBV7-2 and TRBJ2-5, is GAGVSQSPSNKVTEKGKDVELRCDPISGHTALYWYRQSLGQGLEFLIYFQGNSAPDKSGLPSDRFSAERTGGSVSTLTIQRTQQEDSAVYLCASSLFFPEGTQYFGPGTRLLVL.

V usage is TRBV5-1 and J usage is TRBJ2-1, with 8 bases lining up with TRBD1. CDR1 SGHRS and CDR2 YFSETQ come from the germline V gene. V lost 3 bases, J lost 9 bases, and 2 bases stayed unmatched. The CDR3 extends over 12 amino acids. CDR3 sequence reads: CASSWTGPEQFF. The CDR3 DNA reads TGCGCCAGCAGCTGGACAGGGCCTGAGCAGTTCTTC.